The rows below give T cell receptor beta chains drawn from one sample of a study of blood T cell repertoires in COVID-19. TCRdb's copy holds only in-frame clones and misses some; the assay was immunoSEQ multiplex PCR. The repertoire consists of roughly 150,000 clones, with about 87% occurring once and the leading ten covering approximately 10%. The source material was peripheral blood. The receptors originated from a woman older than 75 with acute or convalescent COVID-19. Both conserved end residues are trimmed from each CDR3. Fields, in order: V gene, J gene, CDR3 protein.

v_gene: TRBV11-3
j_gene: TRBJ1-1
CDR3aa: ASSFEANTEAF

v_gene: TRBV5-1
j_gene: TRBJ2-1
CDR3aa: ASSFSGGRSYNEQF

v_gene: TRBV7-9
j_gene: TRBJ1-4
CDR3aa: ASSGAGQGREKLF

v_gene: TRBV6-5
j_gene: TRBJ2-1
CDR3aa: ARRGYSYNEQF

v_gene: TRBV5-1
j_gene: TRBJ1-4
CDR3aa: ASSPRGTNEKLF

v_gene: TRBV15
j_gene: TRBJ2-1
CDR3aa: ATSRDIARVPEQF

v_gene: TRBV2
j_gene: TRBJ2-1
CDR3aa: ASTGDRHYNEQF

v_gene: TRBV19
j_gene: TRBJ1-2
CDR3aa: ASSIGLGGLISGYT

v_gene: TRBV27
j_gene: TRBJ1-3
CDR3aa: ASSASGQLGGNTIY

v_gene: TRBV9
j_gene: TRBJ1-4
CDR3aa: ASSPHSLQLSNEKLF

v_gene: TRBV7-2
j_gene: TRBJ1-1
CDR3aa: ASSFLDRNTEAF

v_gene: TRBV19
j_gene: TRBJ1-4
CDR3aa: ASSSTGTNEKLF

v_gene: TRBV6-6
j_gene: TRBJ1-2
CDR3aa: ASSNRDRTSGYT

v_gene: TRBV5-1
j_gene: TRBJ2-7
CDR3aa: ASSLTGASYEQY

v_gene: TRBV7-9
j_gene: TRBJ2-2
CDR3aa: ASSFWGLNTGELF

v_gene: TRBV6-6
j_gene: TRBJ2-7
CDR3aa: ASSSVYEQY

v_gene: TRBV6-5
j_gene: TRBJ1-4
CDR3aa: ASKTGATNEKLF

v_gene: TRBV6-6
j_gene: TRBJ1-5
CDR3aa: ASSSAGSGQPQH

v_gene: TRBV11-2
j_gene: TRBJ2-7
CDR3aa: ASSLDGAGGTYEQY

v_gene: TRBV4-2
j_gene: TRBJ1-1
CDR3aa: ASSQEGTGNTEAF

v_gene: TRBV19
j_gene: TRBJ1-2
CDR3aa: ASSRPGQGAPPYGYT

v_gene: TRBV29-1
j_gene: TRBJ1-2
CDR3aa: SVEEQEGVYGYT

v_gene: TRBV30
j_gene: TRBJ2-7
CDR3aa: AWTRQGASYEQY

v_gene: TRBV6-1
j_gene: TRBJ2-6
CDR3aa: ASSAGTTSGANVLT

v_gene: TRBV5-1
j_gene: TRBJ2-1
CDR3aa: ASSVLAGGSYNEQF

v_gene: TRBV29-1
j_gene: TRBJ1-2
CDR3aa: SVVTPGTGFHGYT

v_gene: TRBV15
j_gene: TRBJ1-2
CDR3aa: ATSPRGREWGYT

v_gene: TRBV28
j_gene: TRBJ1-2
CDR3aa: ASSFQLGSYGYT

v_gene: TRBV6-4
j_gene: TRBJ2-2
CDR3aa: ASSEYEGSGELF

v_gene: TRBV29-1
j_gene: TRBJ1-3
CDR3aa: SVVGGSGGSGNTIY

v_gene: TRBV9
j_gene: TRBJ2-7
CDR3aa: ASSVGSYSEQY

v_gene: TRBV4-2
j_gene: TRBJ2-7
CDR3aa: ASSQESHRGYEQY

v_gene: TRBV5-1
j_gene: TRBJ1-1
CDR3aa: ASSLFAGSTEAF

v_gene: TRBV12-5
j_gene: TRBJ2-2
CDR3aa: ASDRDGGELF

v_gene: TRBV7-9
j_gene: TRBJ1-6
CDR3aa: ASRPGTGYNSPLH

v_gene: TRBV5-6
j_gene: TRBJ2-7
CDR3aa: ASSELNRGPPYEQY

v_gene: TRBV7-3
j_gene: TRBJ2-1
CDR3aa: ARLNNEQF

v_gene: TRBV6-1
j_gene: TRBJ1-5
CDR3aa: ASSDRFSSGQPQH

v_gene: TRBV5-4
j_gene: TRBJ1-1
CDR3aa: ASSLAGGRTEAF

v_gene: TRBV4-3
j_gene: TRBJ2-7
CDR3aa: ASSQTRETGDEY

v_gene: TRBV7-3
j_gene: TRBJ2-2
CDR3aa: ASRADRDTGELF

v_gene: TRBV12-3/TRBV12-4
j_gene: TRBJ1-5
CDR3aa: ASSLPPNQPQH